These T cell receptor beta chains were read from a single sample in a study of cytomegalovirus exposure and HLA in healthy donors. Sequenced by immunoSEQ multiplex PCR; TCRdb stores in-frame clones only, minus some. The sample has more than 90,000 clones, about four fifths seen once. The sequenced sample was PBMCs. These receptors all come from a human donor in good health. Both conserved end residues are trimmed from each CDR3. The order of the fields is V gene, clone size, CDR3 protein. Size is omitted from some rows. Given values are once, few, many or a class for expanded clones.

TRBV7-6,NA,ASSFSTGGTDTQY
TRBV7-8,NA,ASSPTDGGPEAF
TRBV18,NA,ASSRTGQGPYGYT
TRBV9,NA,ASSAHRANTEAF
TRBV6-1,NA,ASRPPDRAYGYT
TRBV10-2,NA,ASSVSPSSGNTIY
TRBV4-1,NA,ASSQVTSGTNYGYT
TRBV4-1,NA,ASSRGSDRGTEKLF
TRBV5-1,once,ASSSGNRLGTEAF
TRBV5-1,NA,ASSLNEVNYGYT
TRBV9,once,ASSVTGAGNEQF
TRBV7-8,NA,ASSSGQGASGYT
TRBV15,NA,ATSRTQDTEAF
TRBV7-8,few,ASSLQQGPNYGYT
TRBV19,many,ASSGPRGETQY
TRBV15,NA,ATSGTRKNIQY
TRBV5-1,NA,ASSLDRDYGYT
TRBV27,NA,ASSLWTSPDTQY
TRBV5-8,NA,ASSYGTGTYEQY
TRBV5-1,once,ASSLWFAGRGETEAF
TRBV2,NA,ASRGMGGATYNEQF
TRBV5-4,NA,ASSSDRFTEAF
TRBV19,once,ASSSRLMEAF
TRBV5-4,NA,ASSSDRGSTDTQY
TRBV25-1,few,ASSEGRVSNQPQH
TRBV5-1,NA,ASSLGGTALRGNTEAF
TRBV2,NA,ATAVILTGTNTEAF
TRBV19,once,ASSGGVELSGHEQF
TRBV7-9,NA,ASSLGTGVGQPQH
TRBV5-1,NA,ASSPSGYTEAF
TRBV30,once,AWAGVGTEAF
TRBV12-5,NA,ASGLGTENSPLH
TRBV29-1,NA,SSKVQGGTEAF
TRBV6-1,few,ASRVDRVGLYGYT
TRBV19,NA,ASSPRQGNTEAF
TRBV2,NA,ASSRQGIMNTEAF